The next 3 T cell receptor beta chains were all read from a single sample in a study of T cells in localized non-small cell lung cancer. TCRdb keeps only in-frame clones here, not all; method: immunoSEQ multiplex PCR. The sample holds more than 30,000 clones, around 90% seen once. Sequencing was performed on peripheral blood mononuclear cells, taken before any cancer treatment. These receptor sequences come from a woman aged 35 to 69 with stage III lung adenocarcinoma.

V usage is TRBV2 and J usage is TRBJ2-2; D possibly corresponds to TRBD1 (6 bases). Deletions cut 6 bases from V and 2 bases from J, with 7 bases between. There are 13 residues in the CDR3. CDR1 and CDR2 from the germline V gene are SNHLY and FYNNEI. CDR3 residues: CASSRGNTGELFF. Written as DNA, the CDR3 is TGTGCCAGCAGCAGGGGCAACACCGGGGAGCTGTTTTTT.

The rearrangement links TRBV10-1 to TRBJ2-3; D not resolved. Germline V gene lookup returns CDR1 WNHNN and CDR2 SYGVQD (reference sequence). CDR3 size: 12 residues. Trimming shortened V by 4 bases and J by 2 bases, and 4 bases separated the two germline ends. In DNA, the CDR3 is TGCGCCAGCAGTGCCTCCACAGATACGCAGTATTTT. This translates into CASSASTDTQYF.

CDR3 bases: TGTGCCAGCAGTCTACCCCGGGACAGGTCAGGCCAAGAGACCCAGTACTTC. Protein: CASSLPRDRSGQETQYF. This sequence joins TRBV28 and TRBJ2-5; 8 bases are a match to TRBD1. J lost 1 base, V lost 5 bases, and 12 bases had no gene match. Germline values: CDR1 MDHEN, CDR2 SYDVKM. The CDR3 is made up of 17 amino acids.